Below are 29 T cell receptor beta chains sequenced from a single sample in a study of beta chain features in type 1 diabetes. Findings and caveats of the study: Type 1 diabetes patients had TCRB CDR3s that were shorter (moderately but significantly so) in all four CD4+ subsets.

The sequenced template was cDNA made from the entire isolated RNA. Profiled with immunoSEQ multiplex PCR; TCRdb holds only in-frame clones, not every one. The table shows more than 300,000 clones, with over 7% occurring only once. Antigens for these TCRs are unknown. The sequencing sample was made of central memory CD4+ T cells from blood. All receptors come from a man younger than 45 with type 1 diabetes.

This clone was observed a handful of times. The J gene is TRBJ1-5, the V gene TRBV7-2, with D perhaps matching TRBD1 (5 bases). Germline V gene sequence: CDR1 SGHTA, CDR2 FQGNSA. The CDR3 loop spans 15 amino acids. Trimming removed 5 bases at V and 2 bases at J, with 13 bases between. In nucleotides, the CDR3 is TGTGCCAGCAGCGTCCAGGGATCGGGCAATCAGCCCCAGCATTTT. This encodes CASSVQGSGNQPQHF. The full variable domain, completed using reference TRBV7-2 and TRBJ1-5, is GAGVSQSPSNKVTEKGKDVELRCDPISGHTALYWYRQSLGQGLEFLIYFQGNSAPDKSGLPSDRFSAERTGGSVSTLTIQRTQQEDSAVYLCASSVQGSGNQPQHFGDGTRLSIL.

This clone has ten or more counts. V and J are TRBV4-1 and TRBJ2-5; D perhaps matches TRBD1 (5 bases). The CDR3 consists of 14 residues. Per the germline V gene, CDR1 is MGHRA and CDR2 is YSYEKL. V gave up 6 bases and J gave up 2 bases, with 13 bases separating them. The CDR3 here is CASSQLTEQETQYF. The CDR3 nucleotides are TGCGCCAGCAGTCAATTGACAGAGCAAGAGACCCAGTACTTC.

The chain recombines TRBV5-1 with TRBJ2-5; 8 nucleotides align to TRBD1. V shed 0 bases, J shed 4 bases, and the junction held 5 bases outside the gene matches. The germline CDR1 and CDR2 sequences are SGHRS and YFSETQ. The CDR3 has 15 amino acids. The DNA for the CDR3 is TGCGCCAGCAGCTTGGTGCCAGGGGGCCGAGAGACCCAGTACTTC. Protein: CASSLVPGGRETQYF.

The chain uses TRBV18 and TRBJ1-1; D ambiguous. The germline gives CDR1 KGHSH, CDR2 LQKENI. The CDR3 loop spans 14 amino acids. Trimming took 3 bases from V and 1 from J, leaving 9 bases between them. The CDR3 sequence: CASSPLPANTEAFF. CDR3 DNA sequence: TGTGCCAGCTCACCCCTCCCGGCGAACACTGAAGCTTTCTTT.

This clone was seen a few times. This rearrangement joins TRBV11-2 to TRBJ1-2; D remains unclear. The CDR3 contains 13 residues. CDR1 is SGHAT and CDR2 is FQNNGV in the germline V gene. V shed 0 bases and J shed 8 bases, with 10 bases lying between them. The CDR3 region is CASSLDVLRGYTF. In DNA form, the CDR3 reads TGTGCCAGCAGCTTAGACGTCCTTAGGGGCTACACCTTC.

The genes are TRBV5-1 and TRBJ2-2; no clear D. V shed 4 bases and J shed 2 bases, with 12 bases lying between them. CDR3 length: 15 residues. The germline CDR1 and CDR2 sequences are SGHRS and YFSETQ. The CDR3 DNA is TGCGCCAGCAGCACACTGACCCAAAACACCGGGGAGCTGTTTTTT. Encoded protein: CASSTLTQNTGELFF.

Notes on this clone: Other nucleotide sequences in the sample specify the same CDR3. The chain recombines TRBV7-9 with TRBJ2-5; D unresolved. The CDR3 loop spans 14 amino acids. Per germline, CDR1 SEHNR and CDR2 FQNEAQ (reference sequence). V was clipped by 1 base and J by 5 bases, with 11 bases between them. The CDR3 reads CASSLEAGSETQYF. In DNA form, the CDR3 reads TGTGCCAGCAGCTTAGAAGCCGGGTCGGAGACCCAGTACTTC.

The chain has TRBV2 and TRBJ1-5; no definite D call. The CDR3 length is 14 residues. V lost 6 bases to trimming and J lost 1 base, with 10 bases between them. Per germline, CDR1 SNHLY and CDR2 FYNNEI. The CDR3 loop is CASSPNKSNQPQHF. CDR3 bases: TGTGCCAGCAGCCCCAACAAGAGCAATCAGCCCCAGCATTTT.

This clone was recorded a few times. The rearrangement joins TRBV5-4 to TRBJ2-7, with 7 positions matching TRBD2. The CDR3 is 15 residues long. The germline V gene has CDR1 SGHNT and CDR2 YYREEE (reference sequence). The V segment lost 3 bases and the J segment 0 bases; nucleotides outside the gene matches: 6. The CDR3 nucleotides read TGTGCCAGCAGCTGGGAGCGGGGCCCCTCCTACGAGCAGTACTTC. Protein sequence: CASSWERGPSYEQYF.

This clone was picked up a small number of times. This sample includes further DNA sequences coding for the same CDR3. The chain combines TRBV5-6 with TRBJ1-6, with D maybe TRBD1 (6 bases). Between the trimmed V and J ends, which lost 0 bases and 0 bases, there was a span of 10 bases. CDR3 length: 17 residues. Germline V CDR1 and CDR2: SGHDT, YYEEEE. Here the CDR3 reads CASSLGGGFSYNSPLHF. The CDR3 DNA sequence: TGTGCCAGCAGCTTGGGAGGGGGATTCTCCTATAATTCACCCCTCCACTTT. Full variable domain (rest looked up from reference TRBV5-6 and TRBJ1-6): DAGVTQSPTHLIKTRGQQVTLRCSPKSGHDTVSWYQQALGQGPQFIFQYYEEEERQRGNFPDRFSGHQFPNYSSELNVNALLLGDSALYLCASSLGGGFSYNSPLHFGNGTRLTVT.

The chain couples TRBV7-2 to TRBJ2-1, with 7 positions matching TRBD1. V lost 3 bases to trimming and J lost 3 bases; unmatched junction nucleotides: 8. The germline gives CDR1 SGHTA, CDR2 FQGNSA. The CDR3 is made up of 16 amino acids. CDR3: CASSFRAGGNYNEQFF. DNA for the CDR3: TGTGCCAGCAGCTTTAGGGCAGGGGGTAACTACAATGAGCAGTTCTTC.

The sample holds a few counts of this clone. The identical CDR3 is also encoded by other nucleotide sequences in the sample. The chain joins TRBV30 to TRBJ2-5, with D perhaps being TRBD1 or TRBD2 (5 bases each). CDR1 and CDR2 (germline): GTSNPN, SVGIG (reference sequence). This CDR3 contains 11 residues. Trimming took 3 bases from V and 5 from J, leaving 7 bases between them. The CDR3 here is CAWSEGETQYF. The CDR3, as DNA: TGTGCCTGGAGCGAGGGGGAGACCCAGTACTTC.

This chain joins TRBV7-2 and TRBJ2-2, with D possibly TRBD2 on 6 matching bases. The CDR3 totals 16 residues. The germline gives CDR1 SGHTA, CDR2 FQGNSA. Trimming shortened V by 5 bases and J by 4 bases, and 17 bases separated the two germline ends. CDR3 nucleotide sequence: TGTGCCAGCAGCCCTTGGAGTGGCGGGGTCACCGGGGAGCTGTTTTTT. This translates into CASSPWSGGVTGELFF.

This clone was counted a few times. The rearrangement uses TRBV14 and TRBJ1-2; 8 nucleotides align to TRBD1. CDR3 length: 15 amino acids. Germline V gene lookup returns CDR1 SGHDN and CDR2 FVKESK. Unmatched junction bases numbered 8, after V lost 6 bases and J lost 2 bases. The CDR3 loop is CASSFAGQGNYGYTF. The CDR3 bases are TGTGCCAGCAGTTTCGCCGGACAGGGAAACTATGGCTACACCTTC.

The chain uses TRBV30 and TRBJ2-1; 11 nucleotides line up with TRBD1. This CDR3 contains 14 residues. The V and J ends lost 0 bases and 6 bases, in that order; junction bases with no gene match: 1. Germline V gives CDR1 GTSNPN, CDR2 SVGIG (reference sequence). CDR3 DNA sequence: TGTGCCTGGAGTGTGGGGACAGGGGGCAATGAGCAGTTCTTC. This translates into CAWSVGTGGNEQFF.

A few counts support this clone. CDR3 sequence: CASSLSGQNGEKLFF. Here the CDR3 DNA reads TGTGCCAGCAGCTTATCGGGACAGAATGGCGAAAAACTGTTTTTT. The rearrangement joins TRBV7-6 to TRBJ1-4; 7 positions agree with TRBD1. The CDR3 has 15 amino acids. Trimming took 2 bases from V and 8 from J; bases not matched to a gene: 8. The germline CDR1 and CDR2 sequences are SGHVS and FNYEAQ. Full variable domain (outside the CDR3, taken from reference TRBV7-6 and TRBJ1-4): GAGVSQSPRYKVTKRGQDVALRCDPISGHVSLYWYRQALGQGPEFLTYFNYEAQQDKSGLPNDRFSAERPEGSISTLTIQRTEQRDSAMYRCASSLSGQNGEKLFFGSGTQLSVL.

This clone was found a few times. This rearrangement joins TRBV5-6 to TRBJ2-5, with D perhaps being TRBD1 or TRBD2 (5 bases each). The CDR3 contains 15 residues. Between the trimmed V and J ends, which lost 4 bases and 5 bases, there was a span of 18 bases. The germline CDR1 and CDR2 sequences are SGHDT and YYEEEE. Here the CDR3 DNA reads TGTGCCAGCAGCCCGGGGACCCGAGGCGGGGAGACCCAGTACTTC. It yields the protein CASSPGTRGGETQYF.

The rearrangement links TRBV7-6 to TRBJ1-6; no clear D gene. V was shortened by 0 bases and J by 9 bases, with 9 bases between the two germline ends. The CDR3 totals 14 residues. Germline loops: CDR1 SGHVS, CDR2 FNYEAQ. The CDR3 reads CASSLAGEGSPLHF. The DNA of the CDR3 is TGTGCCAGCAGCTTAGCCGGGGAGGGTTCACCCCTCCACTTT.

The table lists this clone with a few counts. V usage is TRBV5-8 and J usage is TRBJ1-2; D might be TRBD1 (6 bases). The CDR3 totals 12 residues. The V gene lost 7 bases and the J gene lost 7 bases, with 14 bases spanning the gap. Germline CDR1 SGHTS, CDR2 YDEGEE. The CDR3 spells CASGHRVGGYTF. The DNA for the CDR3 is TGTGCCAGCGGACACAGGGTCGGTGGCTACACCTTC.

V gene TRBV13 combines with J gene TRBJ2-3; no reliable D call. The germline CDR1 and CDR2 sequences are PRHDT and FYEKMQ (reference sequence). This CDR3 is built from 12 residues. Trimming stripped 6 bases from V and 5 bases from J, with 9 bases between. CDR3 DNA sequence: TGTGCCAGCAGTGGTGAAAGAGATACGCAGTATTTT. It yields the protein CASSGERDTQYF.

This rearrangement joins TRBV7-9 to TRBJ2-2; 7 bases map to TRBD2. CDR3 size: 14 residues. The junction had 8 bases not matched to a gene; V was cut back by 8 bases and J by 5 bases. CDR1 SEHNR and CDR2 FQNEAQ come from the germline V gene (reference sequence). CDR3: CASEGGTRTGELFF. DNA of the CDR3: TGTGCCAGCGAGGGAGGGACCCGTACCGGGGAGCTGTTTTTT.

Comments on this clone: A much more abundant neighbour one base away suggests this may be a read error. The chain combines TRBV11-3 with TRBJ1-1; D is uncertain. The length of the CDR3 is 13 residues. Trimming removed 0 bases from V and 4 bases from J, with 6 bases in between. CDR1 SGHNT and CDR2 YENEEA come from the germline V gene. CDR3 amino acids: CASSLELGTEAFF. The DNA of the CDR3 is TGTGCCAGCAGCTTAGAACTGGGCACTGAAGCTTTCTTT.

There are a few counts of this clone. This chain links TRBV7-9 with TRBJ1-6; maybe TRBD1 (5 bases). V shed 5 bases and J shed 7 bases, with 18 bases lying between them. The germline CDR1 and CDR2 sequences are SEHNR and FQNEAQ (reference sequence). The CDR3 extends over 16 amino acids. The CDR3 sequence: CASSPAVWGENSPLHF. The CDR3 nucleotides read TGTGCCAGCAGCCCCGCGGTGTGGGGCGAAAATTCACCCCTCCACTTT.

This clone turned up a few times. At one of its ends the junction is not consistent with the germline gene, which may arise from a read error. V usage is TRBV5-1 and J usage is TRBJ2-1; D remains ambiguous. Looked up from germline, CDR1 is SGHRS and CDR2 is YFSETQ. The CDR3 is 15 amino acids. The DNA of the CDR3 is TGCGCCAGCAGCTTGGGGTTAGAATCCTTCAATGAGCAGTTCTTC. Protein: CASSLGLESFNEQFF.

This clone was counted many times. The chain has TRBV5-6 and TRBJ1-6, with 7 nucleotides matching TRBD1. V lost 5 bases, J lost 2 bases, and 7 bases stayed unmatched. Germline values: CDR1 SGHDT, CDR2 YYEEEE. The CDR3 loop spans 16 amino acids. CDR3 amino acids: CASSRSTGTYNSPLHF. The CDR3 nucleotides read TGTGCCAGCAGTCGATCGACAGGGACCTATAATTCACCCCTCCACTTT.

This clone was seen more than once but under ten times. The chain couples TRBV5-6 to TRBJ2-3; TRBD1 matches at 9 bases. Trimming at V came to 4 bases and at J to 4 bases, leaving 4 bases not matched to a gene. Germline V gives CDR1 SGHDT, CDR2 YYEEEE. The CDR3 totals 14 residues. CDR3 region: CASSSRTGADTQYF. The DNA for the CDR3 is TGTGCCAGCAGCAGCCGGACAGGGGCAGATACGCAGTATTTT.

In its sample, this clone was seen a few times. The chain joins TRBV7-2 to TRBJ2-3, with unresolved D. CDR3 size: 14 residues. The V gene's germline CDR1 is SGHTA and CDR2 FQGNSA. Trimming took off 5 bases at V and 2 bases at J, with 11 bases between the two ends. CDR3 residues: CASSQQPFTDTQYF. The CDR3 nucleotides are TGTGCCAGCAGCCAACAGCCGTTCACAGATACGCAGTATTTT.

The table lists this clone with a few counts. The V call is TRBV7-2, the J call TRBJ2-7; 7 bases align to TRBD2. The CDR3 totals 15 residues. Unmatched junction bases numbered 4, after V lost 2 bases and J lost 0 bases. Per germline, CDR1 SGHTA and CDR2 FQGNSA. The CDR3 sequence is CASSLSGGSSYEQYF. The CDR3 DNA sequence: TGTGCCAGCAGCTTATCCGGGGGGAGCTCCTACGAGCAGTACTTC.

The chain has TRBV29-1 and TRBJ2-3; 9 bases map to TRBD1. The ends lost 6 bases at V and 1 base at J; junction bases unmatched: 2. Germline V gene sequence: CDR1 SQVTM, CDR2 ANQGSEA. CDR3 size: 13 residues. The CDR3 region has the DNA TGCAGCGTCCGGACAGGGGGCACAGATACGCAGTATTTT. This translates into CSVRTGGTDTQYF.